This is a list of T cell receptor beta chains from one sample in a study of T cells in Graves' hyperthyroidism and ophthalmopathy. MiXCR, applied by TCRdb to the multiplex PCR reads, yields one record per CDR3 protein. The repertoire holds approximately 560,000 distinct CDR3 sequences, with about a sixth as singletons. The sequencing sample was made of blood. All receptors derive from a woman aged 25 to 45 with Graves' hyperthyroidism. The CDR3 runs from the conserved cysteine through the conserved F or W. The D gene is left open where the match is weak. Not every row has a clone size; where given, it reads once, few, many or a size class.

d_gene	abundance	v_gene	j_gene	CDR3aa	CDR3nt
-	-	TRBV18	TRBJ2-7	CASSPRGGGRTYEQYF	TGTGCCAGCTCACCACGTGGAGGGGGAAGGACTTACGAGCAGTACTTC
-	many	TRBV5-1	TRBJ2-3	CASSFSRQTSTDTQYF	TGCGCCAGCAGCTTTTCGAGACAAACTAGCACAGATACGCAGTATTTT
-	few	TRBV4-1	TRBJ1-4	CASSQLSEKLFF	TGCGCCAGCAGCCAACTCTCTGAAAAACTGTTTTTT
TRBD1	many	TRBV5-1	TRBJ2-1	CASSLGTGPYNEQFF	TGTGCCAGCAGTTTGGGGACAGGGCCCTACAATGAGCAGTTCTTC
TRBD1	few	TRBV29-1	TRBJ2-3	CSVDDRTGVLNTQYF	TGCAGCGTCGATGACCGGACAGGGGTGTTAAATACGCAGTATTTT
-	few	TRBV5-6	TRBJ2-2	CASSSKAEPTSVGELFF	TGTGCCAGCAGCTCGAAGGCGGAGCCTACGAGTGTCGGGGAGCTGTTTTTT
-	-	TRBV29-1	TRBJ2-5	CSVEEPGAVPDF	TGCAGCGTTGAAGAACCAGGGGCAGTCCCCGACTTC
TRBD2	many	TRBV12-3/TRBV12-4	TRBJ2-2	CASSPGGWGVNTGELFF	TGTGCCAGCAGTCCCGGGGGGTGGGGAGTGAACACCGGGGAGCTGTTTTTT
TRBD2	many	TRBV11-1	TRBJ2-1	CASSLGGSLYNEQFF	TGTGCCAGCAGCTTAGGCGGGAGTTTATACAATGAGCAGTTCTTC
-	many	TRBV20-1	TRBJ1-1	CSARDWPFEAFF	TGCAGTGCTAGAGATTGGCCGTTTGAAGCTTTCTTT
-	many	TRBV12-3/TRBV12-4	TRBJ2-7	CASSSQGFEQYF	TGTGCCAGCAGTTCCCAGGGTTTCGAGCAGTACTTC
TRBD2	few	TRBV20-1	TRBJ2-1	CSARDPREGLGEQFF	TGCAGTGCTAGAGATCCGCGGGAGGGCCTAGGAGAGCAGTTCTTC
-	many	TRBV5-1	TRBJ2-7	CASSLEDSSYEQYF	TGCGCCAGCAGCTTGGAGGACAGCTCCTACGAGCAGTACTTC
-	few	TRBV30	TRBJ1-6	CASRGSYNSPLHF	TGTGCCTCACGAGGGTCCTATAATTCACCCCTCCACTTT
-	many	TRBV7-2	TRBJ2-7	CASSLALLAGYEQYF	TGTGCCAGCAGCTTAGCGCTACTAGCAGGCTACGAGCAGTACTTC
-	few	TRBV30	TRBJ2-7	CAWTLHNPRGNEQYF	TGTGCCTGGACCCTACACAACCCGAGAGGGAACGAGCAGTACTTC
-	-	TRBV27	TRBJ2-2	CAYRAGNTGELFF	TGTGCCTACAGGGCAGGGAACACCGGGGAGCTGTTTTTT
-	many	TRBV27	TRBJ2-7	CATTGPTYEQYF	TGTGCCACTACCGGACCGACCTACGAGCAGTACTTC
-	-	TRBV5-1	TRBJ2-3	CASGSTDAQYF	TGCGCCAGCGGGAGCACAGATGCGCAGTATTTT
-	few	TRBV30	TRBJ1-1	CAWGPRGTEAFF	TGTGCCTGGGGTCCACGGGGGACTGAAGCTTTCTTT
-	-	TRBV6-1	TRBJ2-7	CASSSGMWEQYF	TGTGCCAGCAGTTCCGGGATGTGGGAGCAGTACTTC
TRBD2	few	TRBV20-1	TRBJ2-3	CSATSSGGGITDTQYF	TGCAGTGCGACTTCTAGCGGAGGAGGTATCACAGATACGCAGTATTTT
-	many	TRBV7-2	TRBJ2-7	CASSGDFYEQYF	TGTGCCAGCAGCGGGGACTTTTACGAGCAGTACTTC
-	few	TRBV30	TRBJ2-2	CAWSVIPVAFGGELFF	TGTGCCTGGAGTGTTATTCCGGTAGCGTTCGGCGGGGAGCTGTTTTTT
TRBD2	many	TRBV3-1	TRBJ2-7	CASSRTSGSEYEQYF	TGTGCCAGCAGCCGAACTAGCGGGAGTGAGTACGAGCAGTACTTC
TRBD2	-	TRBV7-9	TRBJ2-7	CATSGRPDYEQYF	TGTGCCACTAGCGGGAGGCCCGACTACGAGCAGTACTTC
-	few	TRBV12-3/TRBV12-4	TRBJ2-3	CASSSRGWGDTQYF	TGTGCCAGCAGTTCAAGGGGTTGGGGGGATACGCAGTATTTT
-	many	TRBV5-1	TRBJ2-7	CASSLEPSGPPPAQYF	TGCGCCAGCAGCTTGGAACCCAGCGGGCCCCCTCCGGCGCAGTACTTC
-	many	TRBV11-3	TRBJ2-1	CASSPGGLKSYNEQFF	TGTGCCAGCAGTCCTGGCGGCCTAAAATCCTACAATGAGCAGTTCTTC
TRBD1	-	TRBV28	TRBJ1-5	CASISQGALGQPQHF	TGTGCCAGCATATCACAGGGGGCGCTTGGACAGCCCCAGCATTTT
TRBD2	many	TRBV2	TRBJ2-1	CASRGDYNEQLF	TGTGCCAGCAGGGGGGACTACAATGAGCAGCTCTTC
-	-	TRBV7-9	TRBJ2-7	CASSLAGVFAYEQYF	TGTGCCAGCAGCTTAGCGGGAGTTTTCGCCTACGAGCAGTACTTC
-	many	TRBV6-2/TRBV6-3	TRBJ2-3	CASSFDSGGDTQYF	TGTGCCAGCAGTTTTGACAGTGGGGGCGATACGCAGTATTTT
TRBD2	few	TRBV7-9	TRBJ2-2	CASRDSGRGTGELFF	TGTGCCAGCAGGGACAGCGGGAGAGGTACCGGGGAGCTGTTTTTT
-	many	TRBV7-9	TRBJ2-1	CASSSPTITNEQFF	TGTGCCAGCAGCTCCCCCACGATAACGAATGAGCAGTTCTTC
TRBD1	many	TRBV12-3/TRBV12-4	TRBJ2-3	CASRHNRDRERNTQYF	TGTGCCAGCAGGCACAACCGGGACAGAGAGAGAAATACGCAGTATTTT
-	many	TRBV7-2	TRBJ1-6	CASRGRANSPLHF	TGTGCCAGCAGAGGACGGGCGAATTCACCCCTCCACTTT
-	many	TRBV11-2	TRBJ2-3	CASSIGVGDTQYF	TGTGCCAGCAGTATCGGAGTGGGAGATACGCAGTATTTT
-	few	TRBV15	TRBJ2-1	CATSHSRSEQFF	TGTGCCACCAGCCATAGCCGAAGTGAGCAGTTCTTC
-	few	TRBV10-3	TRBJ1-1	CAISVKLLDTEAFF	TGTGCCATCAGTGTGAAGCTACTCGACACTGAAGCTTTCTTT
TRBD1	few	TRBV6-1	TRBJ2-1	CASNLSDRGDEQFF	TGTGCCAGCAATCTTAGTGACAGGGGAGATGAGCAGTTCTTC
TRBD2	many	TRBV27	TRBJ2-1	CASRRLAGVHNEQFF	TGTGCCAGCAGACGACTAGCGGGAGTTCACAATGAGCAGTTCTTC
TRBD1	many	TRBV2	TRBJ1-5	CASSETGQYNQPQHF	TGTGCCAGCAGTGAGACAGGGCAGTACAATCAGCCCCAGCATTTT
TRBD1	few	TRBV18	TRBJ2-7	CASSPYPGTGDYEQYF	TGTGCCAGCTCACCATATCCCGGGACAGGGGACTACGAGCAGTACTTC
TRBD2	many	TRBV7-2	TRBJ2-1	CASRPSGGSYEQFF	TGTGCCAGCAGACCGTCGGGGGGGAGCTACGAGCAGTTCTTC
TRBD2	-	TRBV12-3/TRBV12-4	TRBJ2-1	CASSSGLGHDEQFF	TGTGCCAGCAGTTCGGGACTAGGTCACGATGAGCAGTTCTTC
-	many	TRBV6-6	TRBJ1-6	CASSYRGEYNSPLHF	TGTGCCAGCAGTTACAGGGGAGAGTACAATTCACCCCTCCACTTT
TRBD2	-	TRBV18	TRBJ2-4	CASSTLGGSKNIQYF	TGTGCCAGCTCAACCCTCGGGGGGTCCAAAAACATTCAGTACTTC
-	few	TRBV28	TRBJ1-6	CASSLAAGYNSPLHF	TGTGCCAGCAGTTTAGCAGCGGGCTATAATTCACCCCTCCACTTT
-	many	TRBV28	TRBJ1-2	CASSLSAGTYGYTF	TGTGCCAGCAGTTTAAGTGCAGGGACCTATGGCTACACCTTC
TRBD2	-	TRBV19	TRBJ2-3	CASKTSGSFADTQYF	TGTGCCAGTAAAACTAGCGGGAGTTTTGCAGATACGCAGTATTTT
-	many	TRBV13	TRBJ1-1	CASSQAAMNTEAFF	TGTGCCAGCAGCCAAGCAGCCATGAACACTGAAGCTTTCTTT
TRBD2	-	TRBV19	TRBJ2-7	CASSIVGTSGSEQYF	TGTGCCAGTAGTATAGTGGGGACTAGCGGGTCGGAGCAGTACTTC
-	-	TRBV7-3	TRBJ2-3	CASSSEGDQSTDTQYF	TGTGCCAGCAGCTCGGAGGGGGACCAATCGACAGATACGCAGTATTTT